Listed here are 18 T cell receptor beta chains from one sample, sequenced in a study of T cell repertoires in ileal Crohn's disease. Sequenced by immunoSEQ multiplex PCR; TCRdb stores in-frame clones only, minus some. The sample lists thousands of clones, 74% occurring once. Sequenced: ileal tissue. The source is an adult with Crohn's disease.

The V call is TRBV2, the J call TRBJ2-1; 10 bases agree with TRBD2. The CDR3 loop spans 15 amino acids. V gave up 7 bases and J gave up 1 base; unmatched junction bases: 4. Germline CDR1 SNHLY, CDR2 FYNNEI. The CDR3 DNA sequence: TGTGCCAGCAAAAGGACTAGCGGTTCCTACAATGAGCAGTTCTTC. Amino acid sequence: CASKRTSGSYNEQFF.

This rearrangement joins TRBV9 to TRBJ1-5; tentatively, D is TRBD1 (5 bases). From germline, CDR1 is SGDLS and CDR2 YYNGEE. The CDR3 totals 15 residues. V lost 3 bases to trimming and J lost 2 bases, with 12 bases between them. CDR3 sequence (DNA): TGTGCCAGCAGCGAACAGGCCTATGGCAATCAGCCCCAGCATTTT. Its translation is CASSEQAYGNQPQHF. The full variable domain, completed using reference TRBV9 and TRBJ1-5, is DSGVTQTPKHLITATGQRVTLRCSPRSGDLSVYWYQQSLDQGLQFLIQYYNGEERAKGNILERFSAQQFPDLHSELNLSSLELGDSALYFCASSEQAYGNQPQHFGDGTRLSIL.

J is TRBJ1-1 and V is TRBV25-1, with 8 positions matching TRBD1. Germline V CDR1 and CDR2: MGHDK, SYGVNS. The V and J ends lost 5 bases and 4 bases, in that order; junction bases with no gene match: 3. The length of the CDR3 is 13 residues. In nucleotides, the CDR3 is TGTGCCAGCAGTTGGGGGACAGGCACTGAAGCTTTCTTT. This encodes CASSWGTGTEAFF. The complete variable domain, with remaining parts taken from reference TRBV25-1 and TRBJ1-1, reads EADIYQTPRYLVIGTGKKITLECSQTMGHDKMYWYQQDPGMELHLIHYSYGVNSTEKGDLSSESTVSRIRTEHFPLTLESARPSHTSQYLCASSWGTGTEAFFGQGTRLTVV.

This rearrangement joins TRBV11-1 to TRBJ2-3, with D possibly being TRBD1 (5 bases). V was clipped by 6 bases and J by 2 bases, with 15 bases between them. Germline V gene lookup returns CDR1 SGHAT and CDR2 FQDESV (reference sequence). The CDR3 sequence is 15 residues long. CDR3 bases: TGTGCCAGCAGTCTTTACAGGCTTAACACAGATACGCAGTATTTT. Residues: CASSLYRLNTDTQYF.

The V call is TRBV7-2, the J call TRBJ1-6, with D uncertain. This CDR3 region has 13 residues. V was trimmed by 5 bases and J by 9 bases, leaving 11 bases between them. Germline CDR1 reads SGHTA; CDR2 reads FQGNSA. CDR3 in amino acids: CASSPRVSSPLHF. The CDR3 bases are TGTGCCAGCAGCCCTCGGGTGTCTTCACCCCTCCACTTT.

This sequence joins TRBV28 and TRBJ2-3; tentatively, D is TRBD2 (6 bases). In germline, CDR1 is MDHEN, CDR2 SYDVKM. Trimming left V 6 bases short and J 4 bases short, with 14 bases between. CDR3 length: 14 amino acids. The CDR3 region is CASRPRESADTQYF. The CDR3 DNA is TGTGCCAGCAGGCCTCGGGAGTCTGCAGATACGCAGTATTTT.

V usage is TRBV11-2 and J usage is TRBJ1-2; D not certain. The germline V gene has CDR1 SGHAT and CDR2 FQNNGV. Trimming stripped 1 base from V and 4 bases from J, with 10 bases between. The CDR3 is 14 residues long. Here the CDR3 reads CASSLGHGTYGYTF. DNA of the CDR3: TGTGCCAGCAGCTTAGGTCACGGTACCTATGGCTACACCTTC. The full variable domain, in which reference TRBV11-2 and TRBJ1-2 provide the parts outside the CDR3, is EAGVAQSPRYKIIEKRQSVAFWCNPISGHATLYWYQQILGQGPKLLIQFQNNGVVDDSQLPKDRFSAERLKGVDSTLKIQPAKLEDSAVYLCASSLGHGTYGYTFGSGTRLTVV.

This chain links TRBV18 with TRBJ2-1, with TRBD2 identical over 10 bases. Germline trimming cut 5 bases from V and 5 bases from J; bases unmatched to any gene: 9. The CDR3 runs to 16 residues. CDR1 is KGHSH, CDR2 LQKENI, per germline. The DNA for the CDR3 is TGTGCCAGCTCATCCATAGCGGGGGGTTCCAACAATGAGCAGTTCTTC. Translation gives CASSSIAGGSNNEQFF. The entire variable domain, with the rest obtained from reference TRBV18 and TRBJ2-1, is as follows: NAGVMQNPRHLVRRRGQEARLRCSPMKGHSHVYWYRQLPEEGLKFMVYLQKENIIDESGMPKERFSAEFPKEGPSILRIQQVVRGDSAAYFCASSSIAGGSNNEQFFGPGTRLTVL.

DNA for the CDR3: TGTGCCTGGAGTGTAGGGGTAGGGGGAGACACTGAAGCTTTCTTT. As protein: CAWSVGVGGDTEAFF. The V gene is TRBV30, the J gene TRBJ1-1, with a possible D match to TRBD1 (6 bases). V lost 0 bases, J lost 3 bases, and 14 bases lay in between. Germline V CDR1 and CDR2: GTSNPN, SVGIG (reference sequence). This CDR3 region has 15 residues.

J is TRBJ1-5 and V is TRBV7-4; 9 bases fit TRBD1. Germline loops: CDR1 SGHVT, CDR2 SQSDAQ. The length of the CDR3 is 15 residues. V shed 7 bases, J shed 5 bases, and the junction held 9 bases outside the gene matches. Here the CDR3 reads CASTGTGGFYQPQHF. The CDR3, as DNA: TGTGCCAGCACCGGTACAGGGGGCTTCTATCAGCCCCAGCATTTT.

The genes are TRBV12-5 and TRBJ1-5; D may be TRBD1 (5 bases). Trimming stripped 7 bases from V and 4 bases from J, with 11 bases between. Per germline, CDR1 LGHNT and CDR2 FRNRAP. The CDR3 extends over 13 amino acids. CDR3 region: CASEGSGNQPQHF. The CDR3 DNA reads as TGTGCTAGTGAGGGGTCTGGGAATCAGCCCCAGCATTTT.

This clone was counted a few times. The chain carries TRBV7-2 and TRBJ1-1; D perhaps matches TRBD1 (6 bases). The CDR3 runs 15 residues. Germline V CDR1 and CDR2: SGHTA, FQGNSA. Between the trimmed V and J ends, which lost 3 bases and 2 bases, there was a span of 13 bases. The CDR3 nucleotides read TGTGCCAGCAGCTTTTCATTGACAGGAAACACTGAAGCTTTCTTT. The encoded protein is CASSFSLTGNTEAFF.

This rearrangement joins TRBV11-2 to TRBJ2-5, with TRBD2 identical over 7 bases. This CDR3 region has 15 residues. The trim removed 5 bases at V and 5 bases at J, leaving 11 bases unmatched. Germline CDR1 SGHAT, CDR2 FQNNGV. CDR3: CASSPQYGSGETQYF. DNA for the CDR3: TGTGCCAGCAGCCCACAATATGGTAGCGGGGAGACCCAGTACTTC.

The chain employs TRBV2 and TRBJ2-7, with a weak D call TRBD2 (6 bases). The CDR3 totals 10 residues. Trimming pared 8 bases from V and 7 bases from J, leaving 9 bases between. Germline CDR1 reads SNHLY; CDR2 reads FYNNEI. CDR3 in amino acids: CASGAGEQYF. In DNA, the CDR3 is TGTGCCAGCGGGGCGGGGGAGCAGTACTTC.

The chain recombines TRBV6-5 with TRBJ1-2; 8 bases agree with TRBD1. The CDR3 is 13 residues long. V shed 6 bases and J 7 bases; nucleotides not matched to a gene: 7. Germline CDR1 is MNHEY and CDR2 is SVGAGI. CDR3 sequence reads: CASSYRGRGGYTF. In nucleotides, the CDR3 is TGTGCCAGCAGCTACAGGGGGAGAGGTGGCTACACCTTC.

DNA for the CDR3: TGTGCCTGGAGTCCCGACAGCCAAGAGACCCAGTACTTC. This translates into CAWSPDSQETQYF. The gene calls are TRBV30 and TRBJ2-5; possible D gene TRBD1, 5 bases. V shed 2 bases and J shed 1 base, with 8 bases lying between them. This CDR3 comprises 13 residues. Germline V gene sequence: CDR1 GTSNPN, CDR2 SVGIG (reference sequence).

The genes are TRBV7-3 and TRBJ2-5; the match to TRBD2 covers 14 bases. The V segment lost 6 bases and the J segment 5 bases; nucleotides outside the gene matches: 5. The CDR3 sequence is 15 residues long. Germline CDR1 reads SGHTA; CDR2 reads FQGTGA. The CDR3 protein is CASSRLAGGRETQYF. DNA for the CDR3: TGTGCCAGCAGTCGACTAGCGGGGGGGCGTGAGACCCAGTACTTC.

J is TRBJ2-3 and V is TRBV29-1; D not certain. V was pared by 5 bases and J by 4 bases, with 10 bases between. Germline V gene sequence: CDR1 SQVTM, CDR2 ANQGSEA. This CDR3 comprises 12 residues. The CDR3 coding sequence is TGCAGCGTTAGGTCTCAGGCAGATACGCAGTATTTT. This codes for CSVRSQADTQYF.